This TCR beta chain was recovered during a study of OX40 agonist ivuxolimab in advanced cancers. Generated by immunoSEQ multiplex PCR, the TCRdb table keeps only in-frame clones and is missing some. The repertoire holds about 55,000 clones, with over 75% as singletons. The sample holds a few counts of this clone. The receptor comes from an adult with an advanced solid tumor such as melanoma, head and neck, liver or kidney cancer. Sequencing was performed on CD4+ or CD8+ T cells sorted from blood, taken in a trial of the OX40 agonist ivuxolimab.

The DNA for the CDR3 is TGTGCCAGCTCACCATCCGGTGGACGAGAGCCCCAGCATTTT. This translates into CASSPSGGREPQHF. V usage is TRBV18 and J usage is TRBJ1-5, with unresolved D. Trimming removed 2 bases from V and 8 bases from J, with 13 bases in between. The germline CDR1 and CDR2 sequences are KGHSH and LQKENI. This CDR3 has 14 residues.